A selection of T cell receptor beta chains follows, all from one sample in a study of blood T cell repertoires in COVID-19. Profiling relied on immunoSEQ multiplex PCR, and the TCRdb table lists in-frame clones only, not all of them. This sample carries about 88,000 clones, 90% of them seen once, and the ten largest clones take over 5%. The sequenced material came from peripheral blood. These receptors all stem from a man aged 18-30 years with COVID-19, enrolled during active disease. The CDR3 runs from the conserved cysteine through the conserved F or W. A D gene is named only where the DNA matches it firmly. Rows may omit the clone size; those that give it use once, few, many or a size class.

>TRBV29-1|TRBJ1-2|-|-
TGCAGCGTTGTGTTCAGGGCCCGTTCCGATGGCTACACCTTC
CSVVFRARSDGYTF
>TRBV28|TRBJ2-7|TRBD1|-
TGTGCCAGCAGTTTGTGGACAGGTCATTCAACCTACGAGCAGTACTTC
CASSLWTGHSTYEQYF
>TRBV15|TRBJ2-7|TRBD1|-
TGTGCCACCAGCAGGGATCTATGGCGGGACAGGGTCTCCTACGAGCAGTACTTC
CATSRDLWRDRVSYEQYF
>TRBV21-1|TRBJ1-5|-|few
TGTGCCAGCAGCAAAGATCAGGGCCGGAATCAGCCCCAGCATTTT
CASSKDQGRNQPQHF
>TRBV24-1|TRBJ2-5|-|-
TGTGCCACCGGCCACCCACCCGTCGAGACCCAGTACTTC
CATGHPPVETQYF
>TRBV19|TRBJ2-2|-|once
TGTGCCAGTAGCAGTCGATGGCCCACCGGGGAGCTGTTTTTT
CASSSRWPTGELFF
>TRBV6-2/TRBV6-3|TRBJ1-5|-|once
TGTGCCAGCAGCCCGGGAGGTGGTAGCAATCAGCCCCAGCATTTT
CASSPGGGSNQPQHF
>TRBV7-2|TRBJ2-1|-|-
TGTGCCAGCAGCTTATTGGGAGATCGGGGTAATGAGCAGTTCTTC
CASSLLGDRGNEQFF
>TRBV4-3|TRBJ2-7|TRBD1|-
TGCGCCAGCAGCCAAGGCAGGGGGTCTGCGGCGAACGAGCAGTACTTC
CASSQGRGSAANEQYF
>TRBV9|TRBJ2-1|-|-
TGTGCCAGCAGCGTAGCCGATGAGCAGTTCTTC
CASSVADEQFF
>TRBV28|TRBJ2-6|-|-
TGTGCCAGCAGTTTCGGGGGGGCCAACGTCCTGACTTTC
CASSFGGANVLTF
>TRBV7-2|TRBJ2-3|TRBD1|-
TGTGCCAGCAGTTTCACAGGGGGCGGGGATACGCAGTATTTT
CASSFTGGGDTQYF
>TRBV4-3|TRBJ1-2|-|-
TGCGCCAGCAGCCGATACAGGGATCATGGCTACACCTTC
CASSRYRDHGYTF
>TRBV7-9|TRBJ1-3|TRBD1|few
TGTGCCAGCAGCTTACAGGGACAGGACTCCCTATCAAGAAACACCATATATTTT
CASSLQGQDSLSRNTIYF
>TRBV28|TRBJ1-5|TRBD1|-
TGTGCCAGCAGTTCGCTCCTGGCGGGACAGTACGTTCAGCCCCAGCATTTT
CASSSLLAGQYVQPQHF
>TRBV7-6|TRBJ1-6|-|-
TGTGCCAGCAGCTTAGGTGCAGCACTAAATTCACCCCTCCACTTT
CASSLGAALNSPLHF
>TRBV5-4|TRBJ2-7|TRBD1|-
TGTGCCAGCAGCGCCTGGACAGGGGGGAACTACGAGCAGTACTTC
CASSAWTGGNYEQYF